The entry below describes one T cell receptor beta chain. This entry belongs to a study of control samples from healthy donors and cancer patients. The method was immunoSEQ multiplex PCR; TCRdb's version includes in-frame clones alone and lacks a portion of them. The top ten hold around 2% of the sample, which has about 170,000 clones, around 92% seen once. Per the germline V gene, CDR1 is SGHRS and CDR2 is YFSETQ. V was shortened by 0 bases and J by 8 bases, with 9 bases between the two germline ends. The CDR3 has 13 residues. This TCR was recovered from a middle-aged woman in good health. The chain joins TRBV5-1 to TRBJ2-1, with D hard to call. Specimen: blood. CDR3: CASSLVGMDEQFF. In nucleotides, the CDR3 is TGCGCCAGCAGCTTGGTTGGGATGGATGAGCAGTTCTTC.